This section outlines one T cell receptor beta chain sequence together with its context. The target antigen is unknown. Researchers made TCR cDNA using 5'RACE template switching, and this step added a universal primer site and UMIs. TCRdb reanalysed the 5' RACE reads using MiXCR and keeps one entry per CDR3 protein. The sample carries around 250,000 distinct CDR3 sequences, 5.2% recorded once. V trimming: 2 bases; J trimming: 4 bases; junction bases outside the gene matches: 8. Germline V CDR1 and CDR2: LGHNA, YSLEER. This CDR3 is 16 amino acids long. These data belong to a study of T cells after yellow fever vaccination. Notes on the study in general: Repertoires sorted by FACS could include abundant clonotypes that are contaminants from the bulk population.

V gene TRBV4-3 combines with J gene TRBJ1-2; 9 nucleotides match TRBD1. The sample here was CD4+ T cells sorted from PBMCs, taken on the day of the yellow fever booster vaccination. The TCR sequence derives from a man between 18 and 29 years old who received the YFV17D yellow fever vaccine. CDR3: CASSQSGTGTIYGYTF. For the CDR3, the DNA is TGCGCCAGCAGCCAATCTGGGACAGGGACTATCTATGGCTACACCTTC.